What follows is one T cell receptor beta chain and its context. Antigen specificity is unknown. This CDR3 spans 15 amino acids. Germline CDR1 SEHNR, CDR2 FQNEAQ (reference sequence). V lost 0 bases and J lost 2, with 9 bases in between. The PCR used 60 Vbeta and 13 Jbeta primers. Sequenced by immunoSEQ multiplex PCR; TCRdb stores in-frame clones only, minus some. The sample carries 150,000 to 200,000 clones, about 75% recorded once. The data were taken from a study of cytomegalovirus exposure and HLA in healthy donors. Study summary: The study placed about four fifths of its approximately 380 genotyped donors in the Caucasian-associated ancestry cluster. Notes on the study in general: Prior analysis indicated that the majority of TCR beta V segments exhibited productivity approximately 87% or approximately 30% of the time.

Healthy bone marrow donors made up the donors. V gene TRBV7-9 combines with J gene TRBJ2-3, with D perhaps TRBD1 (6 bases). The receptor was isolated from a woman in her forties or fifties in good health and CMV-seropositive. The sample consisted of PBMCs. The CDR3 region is CASSLAQGNTDTQYF. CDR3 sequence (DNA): TGTGCCAGCAGCTTAGCACAGGGCAACACAGATACGCAGTATTTT.